This T cell receptor (beta chain) was profiled in a study of blood T cell repertoires in COVID-19. Looking at the study overall: Both acute and convalescent COVID-19 samples were obtained from the United States, Italy and Spain. T cells, B-cell-depleted T cells, or PBMCs supplied cDNA or gDNA.

In the study's own analysis: Counts of nucleated cells, estimated from reference gene primer amplification, were obtained. The assay was immunoSEQ multiplex PCR, and TCRdb's table has in-frame clones only and misses some. V and J calls and clone size are copied from that table; D and trimming were computed from the DNA. The repertoire consists of some 140,000 clones, with approximately 80% occurring once and the leading ten covering 9.5% to 12%. Germline values: CDR1 MNHEY, CDR2 SMNVEV (reference sequence). Trimming removed 0 bases from V and 8 bases from J, with 10 bases in between. The CDR3 is 14 amino acids. About this clone itself: The same CDR3 also results from other DNA sequences found in this sample.

The source of this sequence is a man between 60 and 75 years old who had recovered from COVID-19. The rearrangement joins TRBV27 to TRBJ1-4; D might be TRBD1 (5 bases). What was sequenced was peripheral blood. The CDR3 DNA reads as TGTGCCAGCAGTTTATCTCCCCCAGGGGAAAAACTGTTTTTT. Residues: CASSLSPPGEKLFF.